This entry lists 30 T cell receptor beta chains sequenced from one sample in a study of beta chain features in type 1 diabetes. Investigators reverse transcribed all isolated RNA, so they sequenced expressed TCRB transcripts. Using immunoSEQ multiplex PCR, the repertoire was profiled, and TCRdb retains in-frame clones only, with some absent. The sample records fewer than 400,000 clones, 7% to 9% being singletons. What was sequenced was central memory CD4+ T cells from blood. Source of these receptors: a woman under 30 in good health.

Many counts were recorded for this clone. The chain combines TRBV2 with TRBJ2-2; TRBD1 agrees at 7 bases. Germline loops: CDR1 SNHLY, CDR2 FYNNEI. The J segment lost 3 bases and the V segment lost 6 bases, leaving 7 bases of the junction unmatched. The CDR3 is made up of 15 amino acids. This CDR3 is CASRGQNSYTGELFF. CDR3 in DNA: TGTGCCAGCAGGGGACAGAACTCTTACACCGGGGAGCTGTTTTTT.

This CDR3 reads CASSPPSSRSNQPQHF. As DNA, the CDR3 is TGTGCCAGCTCACCACCGAGTTCCCGGAGCAATCAGCCCCAGCATTTT. V gene TRBV18 combines with J gene TRBJ1-5; no firm D call. The germline CDR1 and CDR2 sequences are KGHSH and LQKENI. The V end lost 0 bases, the J end lost 1 base, and 10 bases lay between the germline ends. This CDR3 comprises 16 residues.

The genes are TRBV7-6 and TRBJ2-1, with D uncertain. CDR1 and CDR2 (germline): SGHVS, FNYEAQ. The CDR3 totals 15 residues. Trimming left V 1 base short and J 3 bases short, with 10 bases between. CDR3 protein: CASSLGVGVYNEQFF. The CDR3 DNA sequence: TGTGCCAGCAGCTTAGGAGTCGGTGTCTACAATGAGCAGTTCTTC.

This clone has just a few counts. This chain links TRBV7-8 with TRBJ2-3; TRBD2 agrees at 11 bases. Per germline, CDR1 SGHVS and CDR2 FQNEAQ. The length of the CDR3 is 15 residues. V shed 6 bases, J shed 0 bases, and the junction held 2 bases outside the gene matches. The CDR3, as DNA: TGTGCCAGCAGGTGGACTAGCGGGAGCACAGATACGCAGTATTTT. Translating gives CASRWTSGSTDTQYF.

This clone was found a few times. The junction does not match germline at one end; this may be a read error. This rearrangement joins TRBV28 to TRBJ2-1, with D perhaps TRBD1 or TRBD2 (6 bases each). The V gene's germline CDR1 is MDHEN and CDR2 SYDVKM. The CDR3 is 12 residues long. The CDR3 loop reads CASRPQGLREVF. The CDR3 nucleotides read TGTGCCAGCAGGCCGCAGGGGCTTAGGGAGGTCTTC.

J is TRBJ2-7 and V is TRBV6-5; D is uncertain. The CDR3 sequence is 14 residues long. Trimming removed 4 bases at V and 2 bases at J, with 12 bases between. Germline CDR1 and CDR2: MNHEY and SVGAGI. The CDR3: CASSFGDNTYEQYF. CDR3 in DNA: TGTGCCAGCAGTTTCGGAGACAACACCTACGAGCAGTACTTC.

This clone was counted only a few times. J is TRBJ2-7 and V is TRBV5-1; D might be TRBD1 (6 bases). CDR1 and CDR2 (germline): SGHRS, YFSETQ. The CDR3 is made up of 14 amino acids. V gave up 4 bases and J gave up 5 bases, with 16 bases separating them. CDR3 bases: TGCGCCAGCAGCGCCGGAGAGCAGGGGCACGAGCAGTACTTC. Protein product: CASSAGEQGHEQYF.

This chain connects TRBV14 to TRBJ2-1; tentatively, D is TRBD1 (5 bases). CDR3 size: 16 residues. Germline V gene sequence: CDR1 SGHDN, CDR2 FVKESK. Deletions cut 0 bases from V and 8 bases from J, with 17 bases between. As DNA, the CDR3 is TGTGCCAGCAGCCAAGATCGACTGGGGCTAGTCTATGAGCAGTTCTTC. Protein: CASSQDRLGLVYEQFF.

This clone came up a few times. The chain recombines TRBV28 with TRBJ2-7, with D perhaps matching TRBD2 (5 bases). CDR1 is MDHEN and CDR2 is SYDVKM in the germline V gene. V lost 5 bases and J lost 2, with 13 bases in between. This CDR3 region has 14 residues. In nucleotides, the CDR3 is TGTGCCAGCAGTACAACTAGTTCCCCCTACGAGCAGTACTTC. This sequence encodes CASSTTSSPYEQYF.

There are many counts of this clone. V is TRBV5-4 and J is TRBJ2-7; 7 nucleotides match TRBD1. The V and J ends lost 7 bases and 4 bases, in that order; junction bases with no gene match: 8. This CDR3 is 13 amino acids long. Germline CDR1 reads SGHNT; CDR2 reads YYREEE (reference sequence). The CDR3 DNA follows: TGTGCCAGCCCGGACAGGACCTCTTACGAGCAGTACTTC. It is translated as CASPDRTSYEQYF. The full variable domain, completed using reference TRBV5-4 and TRBJ2-7, is ETGVTQSPTHLIKTRGQQVTLRCSSQSGHNTVSWYQQALGQGPQFIFQYYREEENGRGNFPPRFSGLQFPNYSSELNVNALELDDSALYLCASPDRTSYEQYFGPGTRLTVT.

This clone was detected a few times. The J gene is TRBJ2-3, the V gene TRBV27, with TRBD1 as a possible D gene (6 bases). The CDR3 sequence is 13 residues long. Germline CDR1 MNHEY, CDR2 SMNVEV (reference sequence). V gave up 8 bases and J gave up 6 bases, with 15 bases separating them. Here the CDR3 reads CASRKGGGDTQYF. The CDR3 DNA is TGTGCCAGCCGTAAAGGGGGTGGGGATACGCAGTATTTT.

This chain links TRBV2 with TRBJ2-7; 10 bases map to TRBD2. Germline CDR1 is SNHLY and CDR2 is FYNNEI. CDR3 length equals 15 residues. Trimming took 0 bases from V and 4 from J; bases not matched to a gene: 3. The CDR3 here is CASSEAATSGYEQYF. CDR3 DNA: TGTGCCAGCAGTGAAGCGGCGACTAGCGGGTACGAGCAGTACTTC.

This clone appeared many times. The V call is TRBV7-2, the J call TRBJ2-5, with 10 bases identical to TRBD2. From germline, CDR1 is SGHTA and CDR2 FQGNSA. The CDR3 is 15 residues long. The trim removed 5 bases at V and 5 bases at J, leaving 8 bases unmatched. CDR3 DNA: TGTGCCAGCAGCGGCGGGGGAGCGGGAGGGGAGACCCAGTACTTC. Encoded protein: CASSGGGAGGETQYF.

This clone was recorded many times. The V gene is TRBV18, the J gene TRBJ1-5, with D perhaps matching TRBD1 (6 bases). Germline assignment: CDR1 KGHSH and CDR2 LQKENI. Trimming stripped 3 bases from V and 5 bases from J, with 14 bases between. The CDR3 loop spans 15 amino acids. The CDR3 DNA reads as TGTGCCAGCTCACCCAGGGGTGTCGTCGATCAGCCCCAGCATTTT. The encoded protein is CASSPRGVVDQPQHF.

The chain combines TRBV4-3 with TRBJ2-7; the D is unclear. The CDR3 contains 16 residues. Germline V CDR1 and CDR2: LGHNA, YSLEER. Trimming stripped 0 bases from V and 3 bases from J, with 15 bases between. The CDR3 sequence: CASSQDRSGDHYEQYF. CDR3 nucleotides: TGCGCCAGCAGCCAAGATAGGAGTGGGGATCACTACGAGCAGTACTTC.

The rearrangement links TRBV28 to TRBJ2-1; 8 nucleotides line up with TRBD1. The CDR3 loop spans 15 amino acids. The J segment lost 9 bases and the V segment lost 5 bases, leaving 12 bases of the junction unmatched. Germline-derived CDR1 and CDR2 are MDHEN and SYDVKM. CDR3 region: CASSGTGAGQGEQFF. The CDR3 DNA is TGTGCCAGCAGTGGGACAGGCGCCGGGCAGGGTGAGCAGTTCTTC. Using reference TRBV28 and TRBJ2-1 for the parts outside the CDR3, the full variable domain is DVKVTQSSRYLVKRTGEKVFLECVQDMDHENMFWYRQDPGLGLRLIYFSYDVKMKEKGDIPEGYSVSREKKERFSLILESASTNQTSMYLCASSGTGAGQGEQFFGPGTRLTVL.

V usage is TRBV7-2 and J usage is TRBJ2-4, with D possibly TRBD2 on 6 matching bases. The CDR3 has 15 amino acids. The V end was cut by 5 bases, the J end by 9 bases, with 20 bases between. Germline lookup yields CDR1 SGHTA and CDR2 FQGNSA. This chain's CDR3 is CASSNRDFQSGIQYF. In DNA form, the CDR3 reads TGTGCCAGCAGCAACCGGGACTTCCAATCAGGCATTCAGTACTTC.

This clone has a handful of counts. This sequence joins TRBV9 and TRBJ1-5; D remains ambiguous. Germline-derived CDR1 and CDR2 are SGDLS and YYNGEE. V lost 4 bases and J 5 bases, leaving 10 bases between the germline ends. CDR3 length: 13 residues. CDR3 in amino acids: CASSPQEDQPQHF. The CDR3 DNA follows: TGTGCCAGCAGCCCCCAAGAAGATCAGCCCCAGCATTTT.

This clone appeared a few times. The rearrangement uses TRBV4-2 and TRBJ2-1; 7 positions agree with TRBD1. The CDR3 is made up of 14 amino acids. J was trimmed by 4 bases and V by 6 bases; bases with no gene match: 6. Germline V gives CDR1 LGHNA, CDR2 YNFKEQ. CDR3 coding DNA: TGTGCCAGCAGAGTTAGGGACAGTTACAATGAGCAGTTCTTC. Translation gives CASRVRDSYNEQFF.

This clone was found a few times. The J gene is TRBJ2-4, the V gene TRBV6-5, with a weak D call TRBD2 (5 bases). Germline CDR1 MNHEY, CDR2 SVGAGI. This CDR3 spans 14 amino acids. V was clipped by 0 bases and J by 6 bases, with 9 bases between them. Here the CDR3 reads CASSYSEGRNIQYF. The CDR3, as DNA: TGTGCCAGCAGTTACTCCGAGGGAAGAAACATTCAGTACTTC.

This clone appeared many times. The V gene is TRBV4-2, the J gene TRBJ1-4, with a possible D match to TRBD1 (5 bases). There are 18 residues in the CDR3. Looked up from germline, CDR1 is LGHNA and CDR2 is YNFKEQ. Trimming removed 4 bases from V and 0 bases from J, with 18 bases in between. For the CDR3, the DNA is TGTGCCAGCAGCCCAGGGTCCAGGATCCTTGCAACTAATGAAAAACTGTTTTTT. Its protein is CASSPGSRILATNEKLFF.

This clone occurred a few times. Mismatch with germline at one junction end may stem from a read error. The V gene is TRBV5-4, the J gene TRBJ2-7; the match to TRBD2 covers 13 bases. CDR3 length equals 15 residues. Germline V gene data show CDR1 as SGHNT and CDR2 as YYREEE (reference sequence). Written as DNA, the CDR3 is TGTGCCAGCAGCTTGTACACACTAGCGGGAGGGCCACGAACCTTC. It codes for CASSLYTLAGGPRTF.

V is TRBV2 and J is TRBJ2-1, with 9 bases identical to TRBD2. CDR1 is SNHLY and CDR2 is FYNNEI in the germline V gene. The ends lost 8 bases at V and 2 bases at J; junction bases unmatched: 4. This CDR3 is built from 14 residues. Here the CDR3 DNA reads TGTGCCAGCGCCCTAGCGGGGACCTACAATGAGCAGTTCTTC. Translating it yields CASALAGTYNEQFF.

This clone has only a few counts. V gene TRBV7-3 combines with J gene TRBJ2-3; a possible D gene is TRBD1 (7 bases). The V end lost 5 bases, the J end lost 6 bases, and 9 bases lay between the germline ends. The CDR3 is made up of 12 amino acids. The V gene's germline CDR1 is SGHTA and CDR2 FQGTGA. The CDR3 sequence is CASSPGGDTQYF. In DNA, the CDR3 is TGTGCCAGCAGCCCAGGGGGGGATACGCAGTATTTT.

This chain uses TRBV2 with TRBJ2-1; 9 bases are a match to TRBD1. V was clipped by 6 bases and J by 6 bases; unmatched bases: 12. Germline CDR1 and CDR2: SNHLY and FYNNEI. This CDR3 spans 16 amino acids. CDR3 protein: CASRHRGTGSPNEQFF. CDR3 DNA: TGTGCCAGCAGACACAGGGGGACAGGGAGCCCCAATGAGCAGTTCTTC.

This clone was seen a few times. The rearrangement joins TRBV4-2 to TRBJ2-3; D possibly uses TRBD1 or TRBD2 (5 bases each). This CDR3 is 18 amino acids long. Deletions cut 0 bases from V and 3 bases from J, with 19 bases between. Per germline, CDR1 LGHNA and CDR2 YNFKEQ. The CDR3 coding sequence is TGTGCCAGCAGCCAAGAAGCGGTAGCAGTGGGGCAGACAGATACGCAGTATTTT. This gives the protein CASSQEAVAVGQTDTQYF.

This clone was detected only a few times. CDR3 nucleotides: TGTGCCAGCTCACCAGGGACCCCGCTCGGTGGGGAGCTGTTTTTT. It encodes CASSPGTPLGGELFF. The chain has TRBV18 and TRBJ2-2; D may correspond to TRBD1 or TRBD2 (5 bases each). From germline, CDR1 is KGHSH and CDR2 LQKENI. The CDR3 sequence is 15 residues long. Trimming removed 2 bases from V and 8 bases from J, with 15 bases in between.

The chain combines TRBV2 with TRBJ2-5; no reliable D call. V was pared by 4 bases and J by 3 bases, with 9 bases between. The CDR3 loop spans 13 amino acids. In germline, CDR1 is SNHLY, CDR2 FYNNEI. CDR3 in amino acids: CASSVGNEETQYF. CDR3 DNA: TGTGCCAGCAGTGTAGGAAATGAAGAGACCCAGTACTTC. Complete variable domain (other parts from reference TRBV2 and TRBJ2-5): EPEVTQTPSHQVTQMGQEVILRCVPISNHLYFYWYRQILGQKVEFLVSFYNNEISEKSEIFDDQFSVERPDGSNFTLKIRSTKLEDSAMYFCASSVGNEETQYFGPGTRLLVL.

The J gene is TRBJ1-2, the V gene TRBV7-9; D perhaps matches TRBD1 (5 bases). The CDR3 runs 13 residues. The germline V gene has CDR1 SEHNR and CDR2 FQNEAQ (reference sequence). The V gene lost 3 bases and the J gene lost 6 bases, with 11 bases spanning the gap. This chain's CDR3 is CASSLTELHGYTF. The CDR3 bases are TGTGCCAGCAGCTTGACAGAGCTTCATGGCTACACCTTC. The full variable domain, with the rest looked up from reference TRBV7-9 and TRBJ1-2, is DTGVSQNPRHKITKRGQNVTFRCDPISEHNRLYWYRQTLGQGPEFLTYFQNEAQLEKSRLLSDRFSAERPKGSFSTLEIQRTEQGDSAMYLCASSLTELHGYTFGSGTRLTVV.

The sample holds a few counts of this clone. V usage is TRBV19 and J usage is TRBJ1-5; D is possibly TRBD1 (5 bases). Germline assignment: CDR1 LNHDA and CDR2 SQIVND (reference sequence). The CDR3 covers 16 residues. V was clipped by 5 bases and J by 0 bases, with 14 bases between them. The DNA of the CDR3 is TGTGCCAGTAGTGAAGAGGGGCGGGGTAGCAATCAGCCCCAGCATTTT. Translated, it gives CASSEEGRGSNQPQHF.